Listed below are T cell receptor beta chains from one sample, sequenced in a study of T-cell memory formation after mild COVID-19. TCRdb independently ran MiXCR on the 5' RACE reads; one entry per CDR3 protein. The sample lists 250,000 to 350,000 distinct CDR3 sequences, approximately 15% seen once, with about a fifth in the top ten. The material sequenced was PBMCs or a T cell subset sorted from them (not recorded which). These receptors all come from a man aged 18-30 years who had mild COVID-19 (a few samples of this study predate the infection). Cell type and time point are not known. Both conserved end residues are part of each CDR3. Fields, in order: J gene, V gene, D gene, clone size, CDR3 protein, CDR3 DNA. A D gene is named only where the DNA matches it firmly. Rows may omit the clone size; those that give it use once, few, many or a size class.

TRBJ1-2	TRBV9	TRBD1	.	CASSENRGYGYTF	TGTGCCAGCAGCGAGAACAGGGGCTATGGCTACACCTTC
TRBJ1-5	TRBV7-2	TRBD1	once	CSSSATGGQPQNF	TGTTCCAGCAGCGCGACAGGGGGGCAGCCCCAGAATTTT
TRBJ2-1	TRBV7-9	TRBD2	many	CASSLRVGTSGERRYNEQFF	TGTGCCAGCAGCTTAAGGGTCGGGACTAGCGGGGAAAGAAGATACAATGAGCAGTTCTTC
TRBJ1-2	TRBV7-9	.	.	CASSLVAVGGKGYTF	TGTGCCAGCAGCTTAGTGGCCGTCGGGGGAAAGGGCTACACCTTC
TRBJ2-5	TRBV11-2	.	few	CASSLGRATQETQYF	TGTGCCAGCAGCTTAGGAAGGGCCACACAAGAGACCCAGTACTTC
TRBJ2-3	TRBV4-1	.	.	CASSRPELGTDTQYF	TGCGCCAGCAGCCGGCCCGAGCTAGGGACAGATACGCAGTATTTT
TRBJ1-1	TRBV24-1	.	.	CATRNRGEAFF	TGTGCCACCCGAAACAGAGGGGAAGCTTTCTTT
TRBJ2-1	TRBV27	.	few	CASSPKRWGGDNEQFF	TGTGCCAGCAGTCCAAAGCGTTGGGGAGGCGACAATGAGCAGTTCTTC
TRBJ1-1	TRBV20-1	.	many	CSARRRGPSTEAFF	TGCAGTGCTAGACGGCGGGGCCCGAGCACTGAAGCTTTCTTT
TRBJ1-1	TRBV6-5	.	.	CASSYRFGTEAFF	TGTGCCAGCAGTTACCGGTTCGGCACTGAAGCTTTCTTT
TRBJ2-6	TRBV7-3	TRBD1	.	CASSLGQGATGANVLTF	TGTGCCAGCAGCTTGGGACAGGGGGCAACTGGGGCCAACGTCCTGACTTTC
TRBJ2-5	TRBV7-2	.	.	CASSFEEGGTQYF	TGTGCCAGCAGCTTCGAAGAGGGGGGGACCCAGTACTTC
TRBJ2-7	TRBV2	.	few	CASSESFYEQYF	TGTGCCAGCAGTGAATCGTTCTACGAGCAGTACTTC
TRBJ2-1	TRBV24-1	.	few	CATSEGHGESEQFF	TGTGCCACCAGTGAGGGGCATGGGGAGTCGGAGCAGTTCTTC
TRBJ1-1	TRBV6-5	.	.	CASLGATRTAFF	TGTGCCAGCTTGGGGGCGACCCGGACGGCTTTCTTT
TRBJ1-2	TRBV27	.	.	CASSLAAGDYGYTF	TGTGCCAGCAGTTTGGCAGCTGGGGACTATGGCTACACCTTC
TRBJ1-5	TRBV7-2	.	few	CASSYQSNQPQHF	TGTGCCAGCAGCTATCAGAGCAATCAGCCCCAGCATTTT
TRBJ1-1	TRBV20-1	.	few	CSARSTTGNTEAFF	TGCAGTGCTAGATCCACGACAGGGAACACTGAAGCTTTCTTT
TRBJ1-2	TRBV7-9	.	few	CASSSQGSGGYTF	TGTGCCAGCAGCTCGCAGGGGTCGGGCGGCTACACCTTC
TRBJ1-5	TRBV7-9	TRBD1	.	CASSGDRYSNQPQHF	TGTGCCAGCAGCGGGGACAGATATAGCAATCAGCCCCAGCATTTT
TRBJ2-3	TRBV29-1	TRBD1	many	CSVTHPDRGVTDTQYF	TGCAGCGTCACCCACCCTGACAGGGGGGTAACAGATACGCAGTATTTT
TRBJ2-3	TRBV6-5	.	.	CATSLGTVRDTQYF	TGTGCCACCTCTCTCGGGACGGTCAGGGATACGCAGTATTTT
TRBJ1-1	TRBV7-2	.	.	CASSLRQSGYTEAFF	TGTGCCAGCAGCCTTCGACAGTCGGGGTACACTGAAGCTTTCTTT
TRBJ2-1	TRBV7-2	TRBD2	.	CASSLVSSGGKSEQFF	TGTGCCAGCAGCTTAGTCTCTAGCGGGGGGAAAAGTGAGCAGTTCTTC
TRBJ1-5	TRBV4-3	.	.	CASSQDRGYQPQHF	TGCGCCAGCAGCCAAGATCGAGGATACCAGCCCCAGCATTTT
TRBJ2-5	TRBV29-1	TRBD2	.	CSVDGAGEETQYF	TGCAGCGTTGATGGAGCGGGGGAAGAGACCCAGTACTTC
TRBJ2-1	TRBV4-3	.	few	CASSQALSSYNEQFF	TGCGCCAGCAGCCAAGCGCTGAGCTCCTACAATGAGCAGTTCTTC
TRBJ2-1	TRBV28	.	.	CASSFMRGSDNEQFF	TGTGCCAGCAGTTTCATGAGGGGGTCAGACAATGAGCAGTTCTTC
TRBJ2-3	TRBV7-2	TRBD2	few	CASSGGGWTDTQYF	TGTGCCAGCAGCGGCGGGGGGTGGACAGATACGCAGTATTTT
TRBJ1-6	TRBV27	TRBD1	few	CASREQTGDVYSPLHF	TGTGCCAGCAGAGAACAAACAGGGGACGTTTATTCACCCCTCCACTTT
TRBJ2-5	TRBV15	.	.	CATSSPCRQETQYF	TGTGCCACCAGCAGCCCCTGTAGGCAAGAGACCCAGTACTTC
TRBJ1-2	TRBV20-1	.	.	CSARDRGDGYTF	TGCAGTGCTAGAGATCGGGGGGATGGCTACACCTTC
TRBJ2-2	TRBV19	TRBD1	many	CASKGQGDTGELFF	TGTGCCAGTAAGGGACAGGGGGACACCGGGGAGCTGTTTTTT
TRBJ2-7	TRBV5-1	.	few	CASSNGQREQYF	TGCGCCAGCAGCAATGGACAGCGCGAGCAGTACTTC
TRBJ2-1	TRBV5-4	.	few	CASLDGTSYNEQFF	TGTGCCAGCTTGGATGGGACTTCGTACAATGAGCAGTTCTTC
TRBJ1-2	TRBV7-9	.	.	CASSSLPGAQGYGYTF	TGTGCCAGCAGCTCCCTCCCGGGGGCGCAGGGCTATGGCTACACCTTC
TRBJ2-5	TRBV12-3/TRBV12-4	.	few	CASSPQTGPAYF	TGTGCCAGCAGCCCTCAGACAGGCCCTGCCTACTTC
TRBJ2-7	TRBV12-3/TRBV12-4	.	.	CASSLGAGDEQYF	TGTGCCAGCAGTTTAGGGGCAGGGGACGAGCAGTACTTC
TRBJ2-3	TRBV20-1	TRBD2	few	CSARPAGSRDTQYF	TGCAGTGCTAGACCAGCGGGGTCGAGAGATACGCAGTATTTT
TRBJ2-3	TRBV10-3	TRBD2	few	CAISAGLAGGADTQYF	TGTGCCATCAGTGCGGGACTAGCGGGGGGAGCAGATACGCAGTATTTT
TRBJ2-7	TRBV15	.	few	CATSRDPSDEQYF	TGTGCCACCAGCAGAGATCCCAGTGATGAGCAGTACTTC
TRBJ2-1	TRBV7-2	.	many	CASSPPGAGYEQFF	TGTGCCAGCAGCCCCCCGGGGGCGGGCTATGAGCAGTTCTTC
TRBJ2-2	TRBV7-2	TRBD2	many	CASSFKRGNTGELFF	TGTGCCAGCAGCTTCAAGCGGGGGAACACCGGGGAGCTGTTTTTT
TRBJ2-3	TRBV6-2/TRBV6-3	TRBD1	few	CASGWWTGLSSSTQYF	TGTGCCAGCGGATGGTGGACAGGGCTCTCCTCGTCTACGCAGTATTTT
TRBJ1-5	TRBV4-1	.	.	CASSQEAGVEPQHF	TGCGCCAGCAGCCAAGAGGCGGGCGTAGAGCCCCAGCATTTT
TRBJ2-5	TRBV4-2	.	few	CASSQVPEETQYF	TGTGCCAGCAGCCAAGTACCGGAGGAGACCCAGTACTTC
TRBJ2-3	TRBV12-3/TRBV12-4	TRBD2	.	CASKEAGRTDTQYF	TGTGCCAGTAAGGAAGCGGGGCGCACAGATACGCAGTATTTT
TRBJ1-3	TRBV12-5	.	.	CASGQIGSSGNTIYF	TGTGCTAGTGGTCAAATAGGTAGCTCTGGAAACACCATATATTTT
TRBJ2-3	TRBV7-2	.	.	CASSFGGGPTDTQYF	TGTGCCAGCAGCTTTGGGGGGGGGCCAACAGATACGCAGTATTTT
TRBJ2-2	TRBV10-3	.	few	CAIRPGAGNTGELFF	TGTGCCATCAGGCCCGGGGCAGGAAACACCGGGGAGCTGTTTTTT
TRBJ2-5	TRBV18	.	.	CASSPRGLGELQETQYF	TGTGCCAGCTCACCCCGCGGCCTCGGTGAACTACAAGAGACCCAGTACTTC
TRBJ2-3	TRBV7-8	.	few	CASSSTTPATQYF	TGTGCCAGCAGCTCAACAACCCCAGCTACGCAGTATTTT
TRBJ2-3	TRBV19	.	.	CASSWSGVNTQYF	TGTGCCAGTAGTTGGTCCGGGGTTAATACGCAGTATTTT